One TCR beta chain is described in this entry. The study treated chemo-refractory metastatic non-small-cell lung cancer patients with focal radiation plus ipilimumab CTLA-4 blockade. CDR3 size: 13 residues. Trimming took 0 bases from V and 7 from J, leaving 7 bases between them. Germline values: CDR1 SGHDN, CDR2 FVKESK. This entry is derived from a study of radiotherapy plus CTLA-4 blockade in lung cancer. TCRdb's table, derived via immunoSEQ multiplex PCR, lists solely in-frame clones and lacks some. The sample has some 110,000 clones; over 80% are singletons. The chain couples TRBV14 to TRBJ1-5; D is unresolved. The receptor comes from a human donor with non-small cell lung cancer that progressed on radiotherapy plus ipilimumab. The starting material was peripheral blood, obtained from a patient treated with radiotherapy plus ipilimumab. As DNA, the CDR3 is TGTGCCAGCAGCCAAGATCTGGAGCAGCCCCAGCATTTT. This encodes CASSQDLEQPQHF.